The source of this T cell receptor (beta chain) is a study of CD8 T cells in Susac syndrome. Germline CDR1 reads MGHDK; CDR2 reads SYGVNS. The CDR3 contains 13 residues. Trimming took 4 bases from V and 10 from J, leaving 13 bases between them. CD8+ and CD4+ T cells circulating in blood were sequenced for TCR beta. Negative isolation was used for CD8+ and CD4+ T cells and FACS enrichment for TEMRA cells. An amount of RNA that ranged from 0.5 to 1 ug was reverse transcribed with random hexamers. TCRdb re-called the immunoSEQ multiplex PCR reads through MiXCR, storing one row per CDR3 protein. Of approximately 170,000 distinct CDR3 sequences detected, approximately 94% appear once; the ten largest clones hold approximately 0.094%.

The chain links TRBV25-1 to TRBJ1-4, with D unclear. Sequenced input: CD4+ T cells from PBMCs. The receptor was derived from a human donor with multiple sclerosis. CDR3 in amino acids: CASSGASDGKLFF. CDR3 DNA sequence: TGTGCCAGCAGTGGAGCCTCCGATGGAAAACTGTTTTTT. Supplemented by reference TRBV25-1 and TRBJ1-4, the full variable domain reads EADIYQTPRYLVIGTGKKITLECSQTMGHDKMYWYQQDPGMELHLIHYSYGVNSTEKGDLSSESTVSRIRTEHFPLTLESARPSHTSQYLCASSGASDGKLFFGSGTQLSVL.